The 15 T cell receptor beta chains presented below share a single source sample, sequenced in a study of OX40 agonist ivuxolimab in advanced cancers. Profiling relied on immunoSEQ multiplex PCR, and the TCRdb table lists in-frame clones only, not all of them. The table includes 60,000 to 90,000 clones, 90% detected once. The sample here was CD4+ or CD8+ T cells sorted from blood, taken in a trial of the OX40 agonist ivuxolimab. These receptors all stem from an adult with an advanced solid tumor such as melanoma, head and neck, liver or kidney cancer.

The chain links TRBV6-5 to TRBJ1-1; maybe TRBD1 (5 bases). This CDR3 comprises 14 residues. Trimming took 0 bases from V and 4 from J, leaving 9 bases between them. CDR1 and CDR2 (germline): MNHEY, SVGAGI. The chain's CDR3 is CASSYSTAATEAFF. The CDR3 DNA is TGTGCCAGCAGTTACTCGACAGCTGCCACTGAAGCTTTCTTT.

This clone appeared a few times. The V gene is TRBV29-1, the J gene TRBJ2-2; 9 bases match TRBD2. The trim removed 3 bases at V and 4 bases at J, leaving 9 bases unmatched. The CDR3 spans 16 residues. The germline CDR1 and CDR2 sequences are SQVTM and ANQGSEA. CDR3 amino acids: CSVDWAGGPTTGELFF. The CDR3 DNA reads TGCAGCGTTGACTGGGCGGGGGGGCCAACCACCGGGGAGCTGTTTTTT.

The chain has TRBV6-5 and TRBJ1-1, with D possibly TRBD1 on 5 matching bases. Germline values: CDR1 MNHEY, CDR2 SVGAGI. The V and J ends lost 0 bases and 4 bases respectively, with 12 bases between them. The CDR3 loop spans 15 amino acids. The CDR3 nucleotides are TGTGCCAGCAGTTACTCCGAGAATGGGGGCACTGAAGCTTTCTTT. This sequence encodes CASSYSENGGTEAFF.

The chain employs TRBV20-1 and TRBJ2-7; D perhaps matches TRBD1 (6 bases). V gave up 6 bases and J gave up 2 bases, with 8 bases separating them. Germline CDR1 DFQATT, CDR2 SNEGSKA (reference sequence). CDR3 length: 11 amino acids. CDR3 in DNA: TGCAGTGCCCGGGACACCTACGAGCAGTACTTC. Protein: CSARDTYEQYF.

This clone has more than one count but fewer than ten. The chain is built from TRBV28 and TRBJ1-2; D uncertain. V gave up 3 bases and J gave up 2 bases, with 16 bases separating them. This CDR3 has 16 amino acids. Germline V gene data show CDR1 as MDHEN and CDR2 as SYDVKM. The CDR3 sequence: CASSLGARHRNYGYTF. CDR3 DNA sequence: TGTGCCAGCAGTTTGGGCGCCCGCCATCGAAACTATGGCTACACCTTC.

The rearrangement uses TRBV5-1 and TRBJ2-3, with a possible D match to TRBD2 (5 bases). Germline lookup yields CDR1 SGHRS and CDR2 YFSETQ. Trimming took 0 bases from V and 3 from J, leaving 11 bases between them. This CDR3 is built from 15 residues. CDR3 DNA sequence: TGCGCCAGCAGCTTGGCCGGAGGCGGTACAGATACGCAGTATTTT. This codes for CASSLAGGGTDTQYF.

V gene TRBV9 combines with J gene TRBJ1-6, with a possible D match to TRBD1 (6 bases). Trimming stripped 0 bases from V and 6 bases from J, with 10 bases between. Germline CDR1 and CDR2: SGDLS and YYNGEE. The CDR3 totals 15 residues. The CDR3 DNA follows: TGTGCCAGCAGCGTAGACAGGGTTGGTAATTCACCCCTCCACTTT. Translation gives CASSVDRVGNSPLHF. Based on the CDR3 plus reference TRBV9 and TRBJ1-6, the full variable domain is DSGVTQTPKHLITATGQRVTLRCSPRSGDLSVYWYQQSLDQGLQFLIQYYNGEERAKGNILERFSAQQFPDLHSELNLSSLELGDSALYFCASSVDRVGNSPLHFGNGTRLTVT.

The rearrangement joins TRBV7-9 to TRBJ2-3; D is perhaps TRBD1 (6 bases). V was clipped by 0 bases and J by 6 bases, with 16 bases between them. Looked up from germline, CDR1 is SEHNR and CDR2 is FQNEAQ (reference sequence). This CDR3 spans 16 amino acids. CDR3 bases: TGTGCCAGCAGCTTAGCCGGGACACTCGGAGTGGATACGCAGTATTTT. It yields the protein CASSLAGTLGVDTQYF. The full variable domain, with the rest looked up from reference TRBV7-9 and TRBJ2-3, is DTGVSQNPRHKITKRGQNVTFRCDPISEHNRLYWYRQTLGQGPEFLTYFQNEAQLEKSRLLSDRFSAERPKGSFSTLEIQRTEQGDSAMYLCASSLAGTLGVDTQYFGPGTRLTVL.

The chain recombines TRBV2 with TRBJ2-6; D perhaps matches TRBD1 (8 bases). The CDR3 is 17 residues long. Trimming stripped 4 bases from V and 1 base from J, with 14 bases between. CDR1 is SNHLY and CDR2 is FYNNEI in the germline V gene. The CDR3 loop reads CASSVGQGLSGANVLTF. For the CDR3, the DNA is TGTGCCAGCAGTGTAGGACAGGGACTATCTGGGGCCAACGTCCTGACTTTC.

The chain has TRBV7-3 and TRBJ2-1; TRBD2 might be the D (6 bases). Trimming removed 1 base from V and 5 bases from J, with 18 bases in between. Per germline, CDR1 SGHTA and CDR2 FQGTGA. CDR3 length equals 17 residues. The CDR3 loop reads CASSLIEVGGDNNEQFF. The CDR3 region has the DNA TGTGCCAGCAGCTTAATTGAGGTAGGCGGGGATAACAATGAGCAGTTCTTC.

This chain uses TRBV5-1 with TRBJ2-3; 10 bases agree with TRBD1. Germline V lookup: CDR1 SGHRS, CDR2 YFSETQ. The V segment lost 0 bases and the J segment 4 bases; nucleotides outside the gene matches: 11. The CDR3 runs 18 residues. CDR3 amino acids: CASSLGPVGQGSADTQYF. The CDR3 DNA reads as TGCGCCAGCAGCTTGGGCCCCGTGGGACAGGGGAGCGCAGATACGCAGTATTTT. The complete variable domain, with remaining parts taken from reference TRBV5-1 and TRBJ2-3, reads KAGVTQTPRYLIKTRGQQVTLSCSPISGHRSVSWYQQTPGQGLQFLFEYFSETQRNKGNFPGRFSGRQFSNSRSEMNVSTLELGDSALYLCASSLGPVGQGSADTQYFGPGTRLTVL.

The gene calls are TRBV7-2 and TRBJ2-2; D is unclear. This CDR3 spans 15 amino acids. Germline lookup yields CDR1 SGHTA and CDR2 FQGNSA. V shed 1 base and J shed 7 bases, with 13 bases lying between them. The CDR3 bases are TGTGCCAGCAGCTTAGTCCTAGGTTTGGGCGGGGAGCTGTTTTTT. Translating it yields CASSLVLGLGGELFF.

The J gene is TRBJ1-1, the V gene TRBV6-1; 8 nucleotides agree with TRBD1. V was clipped by 4 bases and J by 7 bases; unmatched bases: 5. The germline V gene encodes CDR1 MNHNS and CDR2 SASEGT. This CDR3 region has 13 residues. In DNA form, the CDR3 reads TGTGCCAGCAGTGGACAGGGGAGTGGTGAAGCTTTCTTT. This gives the protein CASSGQGSGEAFF.

The chain employs TRBV5-1 and TRBJ2-7, with 11 bases matching TRBD2. V lost 4 bases, J lost 5 bases, and 11 bases stayed unmatched. The germline gives CDR1 SGHRS, CDR2 YFSETQ. The CDR3 extends over 16 amino acids. This chain's CDR3 is CASSDGMTSGNHEQYF. The CDR3 DNA reads TGCGCCAGCAGCGACGGCATGACTAGCGGGAACCACGAGCAGTACTTC.

The chain employs TRBV7-8 and TRBJ1-4; D remains ambiguous. Germline V gene data show CDR1 as SGHVS and CDR2 as FQNEAQ. V lost 0 bases and J 0 bases, leaving 5 bases between the germline ends. This CDR3 spans 15 amino acids. As DNA, the CDR3 is TGTGCCAGCAGCTTAGCACATGCAACTAATGAAAAACTGTTTTTT. Translation gives CASSLAHATNEKLFF.